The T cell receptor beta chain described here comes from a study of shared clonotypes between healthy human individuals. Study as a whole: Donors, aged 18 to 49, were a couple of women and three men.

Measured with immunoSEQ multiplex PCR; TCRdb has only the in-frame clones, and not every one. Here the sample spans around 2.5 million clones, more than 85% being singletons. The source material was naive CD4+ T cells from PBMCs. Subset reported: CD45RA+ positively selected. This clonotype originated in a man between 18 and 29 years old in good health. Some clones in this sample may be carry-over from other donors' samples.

The CDR3 sequence is CASSVQGPSYNEQFF. In nucleotides, the CDR3 is TGTGCCAGCAGTGTCCAGGGGCCCAGCTACAATGAGCAGTTCTTC. The J gene is TRBJ2-1, the V gene TRBV6-1; D perhaps matches TRBD1 (6 bases). The CDR3 consists of 15 residues. Germline V lookup: CDR1 MNHNS, CDR2 SASEGT. Between the trimmed V and J ends, which lost 4 bases and 3 bases, there was a span of 13 bases.